This record covers a single T cell receptor (beta chain). Its matching antigen is unknown. A junction boundary mismatches the germline segment, possibly from a read error. This sample includes further DNA sequences coding for the same CDR3. The CDR3 spans 13 residues. Germline V gene data show CDR1 as MNHEY and CDR2 as SMNVEV (reference sequence). The source of the sample is a study of OX40 agonist ivuxolimab in advanced cancers. Study summary: In three patients, partial responses were observed, one with hepatocellular carcinoma and two with cutaneous melanoma. Study-level points and caveats: Circulating CD4+ and CD8+ T cells showed clonal expansion by week 6 at 0.1 to 3.0 mg/kg.

Assay: immunoSEQ multiplex PCR; the TCRdb copy retains only in-frame clones and omits some. The profile shows tens of thousands of clones, 84% of them singletons. V usage is TRBV27 and J usage is TRBJ2-1; D is uncertain. The sample in question was CD4+ or CD8+ T cells sorted from blood, obtained in a trial of the OX40 agonist ivuxolimab. The sequence was collected from an adult with an advanced solid tumor such as melanoma, head and neck, liver or kidney cancer. CDR3 residues: CASSLVNRGEQFF. The CDR3 DNA reads TGCGCCAGCAGTTTGGTGAACCGCGGTGAGCAGTTCTTC.